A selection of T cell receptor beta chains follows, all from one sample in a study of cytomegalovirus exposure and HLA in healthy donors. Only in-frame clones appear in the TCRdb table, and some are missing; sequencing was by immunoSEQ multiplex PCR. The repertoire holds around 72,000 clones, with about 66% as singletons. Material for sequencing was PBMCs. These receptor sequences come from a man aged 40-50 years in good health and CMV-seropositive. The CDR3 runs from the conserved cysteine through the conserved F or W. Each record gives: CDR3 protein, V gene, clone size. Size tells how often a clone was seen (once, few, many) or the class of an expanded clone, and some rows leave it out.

CASRLSAGTDTQYF,TRBV7-8,.
CAISESAGRGLSVGNTIYF,TRBV10-3,.
CASSQDYGGERGEQYF,TRBV4-3,.
CASSSAAGLQNIQYF,TRBV7-6,.
CASSLGAGTDTQYF,TRBV7-2,few
CASSPGVTSTDTQYF,TRBV11-2,.
CASSVGTSGGLFSYNEQFF,TRBV9,.
CASSVHRGTGELFF,TRBV6-5,.
CASCSGGTYQETQYF,TRBV28,.
CASSLGTSVNSPLHF,TRBV11-3,few
CASSLRLRDRDRLSSGYTF,TRBV5-5,.
CASSQGAGNTIYF,TRBV18,.
CASSEGPFKNTQYF,TRBV7-7,.
CASSFDRTSGNYNEQFF,TRBV7-6,.
CASSIGTGALNEQFF,TRBV7-6,.
CASSLRGRWGGTNTEAFF,TRBV11-3,.
CASSFSLSSYNEQFF,TRBV5-4,.
CASRTGYEAFF,TRBV6-5,.
CASSGGADNYGYTF,TRBV5-5,.
CASSSLNRDTMYGYTF,TRBV13,.
CASSLVPSTGSYGYTF,TRBV28,once
CASSSQGDGYIQYF,TRBV5-4,few
CASSKGNEQFF,TRBV19,once
CASSLSGPYGYTF,TRBV7-9,few
CASSDKELAGANVLTF,TRBV7-2,few
CARSNVGGVKTEAFF,TRBV5-3,few
CASSLAGLAGIGELFF,TRBV5-1,.
CASSFGTSGGWDEQYF,TRBV7-2,few
CASKDRVNTEAFF,TRBV27,many
CASSQEEGHSYEQYF,TRBV4-2,.
CASSPIRGQGNSPLHF,TRBV14,.
CASSQLPNTNTGELFF,TRBV9,once
CSARLTDTQYF,TRBV20-1,.
CSVDGLQGKDTQYF,TRBV29-1,.
CAISAGQGNYGYTF,TRBV10-3,few
CASSPGQGNSPLHF,TRBV7-6,few
CASSYDIAGWQETQYF,TRBV6-5,few
CASSEVGGKGEDTQYF,TRBV6-1,few
CASSVEIGDYGYTF,TRBV9,.
CASSERTGESPDTQYF,TRBV6-1,.
CASSEGGGFDNEQFF,TRBV2,.
CSAQGGGGYTF,TRBV29-1,few
CASGVGGKLFF,TRBV6-1,few
CASSFWGLRGYTF,TRBV7-2,.
CATSREAVSGNTIYF,TRBV15,.
CASSQTGLAGGPYEQYF,TRBV4-3,.
CASSLFAGDDTDTQYF,TRBV5-1,once
CAWSISVTEAFF,TRBV30,.
CASRETGGAFF,TRBV2,.
CASSAGQGSGNTIYF,TRBV9,.
CASSSREDQETQYF,TRBV7-8,.
CASSHHRDRGREDEKLFF,TRBV5-4,.
CASSQGRGQKGYTF,TRBV4-2,.
CASRVDLGQRNTEAFF,TRBV7-8,once
CASRLDSQETQYF,TRBV5-4,few
CASSKEESGVAKNIQYF,TRBV21-1,.
CASSEAGGGAYNEQFF,TRBV6-1,few
CASSHSGGADGELFF,TRBV4-2,few
CASSQVFPGYGYTF,TRBV4-3,.